A selection of T cell receptor beta chains follows, all from one sample in a study of blood T cell repertoires in COVID-19. Repertoires were generated with immunoSEQ multiplex PCR, while TCRdb's copy carries only in-frame clones and drops some. The sample consists of fewer than 300,000 clones, approximately 91% of them appearing once. The material sequenced was PBMCs or T cells enriched from blood (not recorded which). The receptors derive from a woman aged 40 to 50 with acute COVID-19. Both conserved end residues are part of each CDR3. A D gene is named only where the DNA matches it firmly. Clone size is stated in some rows and not others, as once, few, many or a class when expanded.

V	J	size	D	CDR3	DNA
TRBV19	TRBJ2-5	once	TRBD2	CASSIGTSGGPTLDPAEYF	TGTGCCAGTAGTATCGGGACTAGCGGGGGGCCGACCCTTGACCCGGCAGAGTACTTC
TRBV11-2	TRBJ1-4	NA	TRBD1	CASRFQGAEKLFF	TGTGCCAGCCGTTTTCAGGGGGCTGAAAAACTGTTTTTT
TRBV6-6	TRBJ1-2	NA	TRBD1	CASRAWDSGYTF	TGTGCCAGCAGGGCCTGGGACAGCGGCTACACCTTC
TRBV7-2	TRBJ2-5	NA	NA	CASSLSGLETQYF	TGTGCCAGCAGCTTAAGCGGCTTAGAGACCCAGTACTTC
TRBV19	TRBJ1-5	NA	NA	CASSIGLISNQPQHF	TGTGCCAGTAGTATTGGCCTGATAAGCAATCAGCCCCAGCATTTT
TRBV6-5	TRBJ1-4	NA	NA	CASTPRVTNEKLFF	TGTGCCAGCACCCCCAGGGTAACTAATGAAAAACTGTTTTTT
TRBV2	TRBJ2-1	NA	TRBD2	CASSEGHPSGRFYEQFF	TGTGCCAGCAGTGAAGGCCACCCTAGCGGGAGATTCTATGAGCAGTTCTTC
TRBV2	TRBJ1-1	NA	NA	CASSGQGGTEAFF	TGTGCCAGCAGTGGCCAGGGAGGGACTGAAGCTTTCTTT
TRBV6-4	TRBJ2-3	once	TRBD1	CASSRDRVSDTQYF	TGTGCCAGCAGCAGGGACAGGGTTTCAGATACGCAGTATTTT
TRBV28	TRBJ2-3	NA	TRBD1	CATSTGSTDTQYF	TGTGCCACCTCGACAGGGTCTACAGATACGCAGTATTTT
TRBV2	TRBJ2-2	NA	NA	CASRGQYTGELFF	TGTGCCAGCCGTGGACAGTACACCGGGGAGCTGTTTTTT
TRBV4-1	TRBJ2-7	NA	NA	CASSPAQGVGYEQYF	TGCGCCAGCAGCCCAGCTCAAGGGGTAGGCTACGAGCAGTACTTC
TRBV18	TRBJ1-1	NA	NA	CASSTFGPGHPMNTEAFF	TGTGCCAGCTCAACTTTTGGACCGGGACATCCCATGAACACTGAAGCTTTCTTT
TRBV19	TRBJ2-7	NA	TRBD2	CASSIAPTSAYEQYF	TGTGCCAGTAGTATAGCTCCGACTAGCGCCTACGAGCAGTACTTC
TRBV25-1	TRBJ2-7	NA	NA	CASSDRDTSYEQYF	TGTGCCAGCAGTGACCGGGACACCTCCTACGAGCAGTACTTC
TRBV10-3	TRBJ1-5	NA	NA	CAISDSSNQPQHF	TGTGCCATCAGTGACAGTAGCAATCAGCCCCAGCATTTT
TRBV5-1	TRBJ2-7	NA	TRBD1	CASSPGTGTYEQYF	TGCGCCAGCAGCCCCGGGACAGGGACCTACGAGCAGTACTTC
TRBV29-1	TRBJ2-3	NA	NA	CSAGYVPDTQYF	TGCAGCGCCGGTTATGTTCCAGATACGCAGTATTTT
TRBV4-3	TRBJ2-3	NA	NA	CASSQYSTDTQYF	TGCGCCAGCAGCCAATATAGCACAGATACGCAGTATTTT
TRBV20-1	TRBJ2-6	once	NA	CSASDRSSGANVLTF	TGCAGTGCTAGTGACCGGAGCTCTGGGGCCAACGTCCTGACTTTC
TRBV7-3	TRBJ2-7	NA	NA	CASSLGAAPRTTPEQYF	TGTGCCAGCAGCTTAGGGGCCGCACCTCGGACGACACCCGAGCAGTACTTC
TRBV24-1	TRBJ2-6	NA	TRBD1	CATSATGAGANVLTF	TGTGCCACCAGTGCGACAGGGGCTGGGGCCAACGTCCTGACTTTC
TRBV2	TRBJ1-1	NA	NA	CASRLYTEAFF	TGTGCCAGCAGACTATACACTGAAGCTTTCTTT
TRBV7-2	TRBJ2-7	NA	NA	CASSLVSSSREQYF	TGTGCCAGCAGCTTAGTTTCTAGTTCTCGCGAGCAGTACTTC
TRBV5-1	TRBJ2-7	NA	TRBD2	CASSTRGGSYEQYF	TGCGCCAGCAGCACACGGGGGGGCTCCTACGAGCAGTACTTC
TRBV18	TRBJ1-3	NA	NA	CASSPALTISGNTIYF	TGTGCCAGCTCACCAGCGTTAACCATTTCGGGAAACACCATATATTTT
TRBV24-1	TRBJ1-2	NA	TRBD1	CATSDSGTAAYGYTF	TGTGCCACCAGTGATTCGGGGACAGCAGCCTATGGCTACACCTTC
TRBV7-9	TRBJ1-4	NA	NA	CASSLTKNGNEKLFF	TGTGCCAGCAGCTTAACGAAGAACGGTAATGAAAAACTGTTTTTT
TRBV29-1	TRBJ2-7	NA	TRBD2	CSVEGPTSGRRHYEQYF	TGCAGCGTTGAAGGTCCCACTAGCGGGAGACGACACTACGAGCAGTACTTC
TRBV27	TRBJ2-7	NA	NA	CASSLSIRGSYEQYF	TGTGCCAGCAGTTTGAGTATTCGGGGGTCCTACGAGCAGTACTTC
TRBV5-4	TRBJ2-5	NA	TRBD2	CASSPSGGGMETQYF	TGTGCCAGCAGCCCTAGCGGGGGGGGCATGGAGACCCAGTACTTC
TRBV18	TRBJ1-3	NA	NA	CASSPLLKDSRFRNTIYF	TGTGCCAGCTCACCACTCCTCAAGGACAGTCGATTTAGAAACACCATATATTTT
TRBV3-1/TRBV3-2	TRBJ1-5	NA	TRBD1	CASSQGQGRGQPQHF	TGTGCCAGCAGCCAGGGACAGGGAAGGGGTCAGCCCCAGCATTTT
TRBV6-5	TRBJ2-7	NA	TRBD1	CASSRQGGSYEQYF	TGTGCCAGCAGTAGACAGGGGGGGTCCTACGAGCAGTACTTC
TRBV4-2	TRBJ2-7	NA	NA	CASSRRDSEGSYEQYF	TGTGCCAGCAGCCGACGGGACTCAGAAGGCTCCTACGAGCAGTACTTC
TRBV5-6	TRBJ1-2	NA	TRBD1	CASSLWTGVILGYTF	TGTGCCAGCAGCTTGTGGACAGGGGTTATATTAGGCTACACCTTC
TRBV19	TRBJ1-2	NA	TRBD1	CASIGTGGGYGYTF	TGTGCCAGTATCGGGACAGGGGGCGGCTATGGCTACACCTTC
TRBV7-2	TRBJ1-5	NA	NA	CASSPDSGNQPQHF	TGTGCCAGCAGCCCGGACAGTGGGAATCAGCCCCAGCATTTT
TRBV5-1	TRBJ2-1	NA	NA	CASSLEGAEDEQFF	TGCGCCAGCAGCTTGGAAGGGGCTGAGGATGAGCAGTTCTTC
TRBV27	TRBJ1-2	NA	NA	CASSRTRGGNYGYTF	TGTGCCAGCAGTAGGACAAGGGGAGGGAACTATGGCTACACCTTC
TRBV28	TRBJ1-5	NA	NA	CASRPDRRGETYSNQPQHF	TGTGCCAGCAGACCCGACCGCCGGGGAGAAACATATAGCAATCAGCCCCAGCATTTT